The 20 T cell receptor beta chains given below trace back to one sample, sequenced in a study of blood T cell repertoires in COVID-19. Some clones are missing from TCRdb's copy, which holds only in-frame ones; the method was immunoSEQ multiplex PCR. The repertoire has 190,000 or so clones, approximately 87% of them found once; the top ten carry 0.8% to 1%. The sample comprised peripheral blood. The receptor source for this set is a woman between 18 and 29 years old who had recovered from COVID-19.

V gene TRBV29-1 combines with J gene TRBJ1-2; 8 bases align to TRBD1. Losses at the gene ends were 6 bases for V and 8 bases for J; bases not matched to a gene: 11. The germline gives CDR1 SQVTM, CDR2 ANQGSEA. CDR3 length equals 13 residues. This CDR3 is CSVSTGVLEGYTF. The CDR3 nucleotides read TGCAGCGTATCGACAGGGGTGTTGGAAGGCTACACCTTC.

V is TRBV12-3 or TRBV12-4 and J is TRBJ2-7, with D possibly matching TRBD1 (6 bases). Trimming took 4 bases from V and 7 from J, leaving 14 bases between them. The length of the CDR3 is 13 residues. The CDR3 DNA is TGTGCCAGCAGTTCGGGACACGAAAGGGAGCAGTACTTC. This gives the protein CASSSGHEREQYF.

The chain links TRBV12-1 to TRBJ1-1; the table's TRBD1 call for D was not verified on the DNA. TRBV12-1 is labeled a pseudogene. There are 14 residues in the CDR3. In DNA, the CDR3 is TGTGCCAGCAGCTCCACAGGGGTGGGCACTGAAGCTTTCTTT. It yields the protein CASSSTGVGTEAFF.

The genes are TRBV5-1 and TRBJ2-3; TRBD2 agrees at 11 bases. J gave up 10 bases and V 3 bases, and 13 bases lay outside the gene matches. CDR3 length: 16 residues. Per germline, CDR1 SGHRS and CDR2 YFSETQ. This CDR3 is CASSWGLAAVKQAQYF. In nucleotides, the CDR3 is TGCGCCAGCAGCTGGGGACTAGCGGCTGTCAAGCAAGCGCAGTATTTT.

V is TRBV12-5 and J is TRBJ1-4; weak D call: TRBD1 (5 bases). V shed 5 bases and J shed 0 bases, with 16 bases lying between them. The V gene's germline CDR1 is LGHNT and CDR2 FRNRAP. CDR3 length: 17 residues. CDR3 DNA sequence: TGTGCTAGTGGTGTCACCTGGCAGGGTACAACTAATGAAAAACTGTTTTTT. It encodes CASGVTWQGTTNEKLFF.

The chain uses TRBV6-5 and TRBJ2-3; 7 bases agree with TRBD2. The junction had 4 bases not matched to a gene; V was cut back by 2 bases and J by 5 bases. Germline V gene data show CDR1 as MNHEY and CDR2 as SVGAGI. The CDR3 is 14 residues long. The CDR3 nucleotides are TGTGCCAGCAGTTACGGGGGGGGTGTAGATACGCAGTATTTT. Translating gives CASSYGGGVDTQYF.

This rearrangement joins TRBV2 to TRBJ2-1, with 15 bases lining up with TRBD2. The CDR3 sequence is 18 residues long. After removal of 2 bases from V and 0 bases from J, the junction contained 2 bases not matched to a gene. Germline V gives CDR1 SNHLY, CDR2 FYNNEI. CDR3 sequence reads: CASSEKGLAGGSYNEQFF. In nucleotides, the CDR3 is TGTGCCAGCAGTGAAAAGGGACTAGCGGGGGGCTCCTACAATGAGCAGTTCTTC.

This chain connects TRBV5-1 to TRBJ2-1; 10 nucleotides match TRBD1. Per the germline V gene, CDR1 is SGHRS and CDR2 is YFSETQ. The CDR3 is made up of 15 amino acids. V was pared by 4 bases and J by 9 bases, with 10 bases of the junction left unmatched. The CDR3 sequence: CASSPKGQGRTEQFF. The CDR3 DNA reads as TGCGCCAGCAGCCCGAAGGGACAGGGGAGGACTGAGCAGTTCTTC.

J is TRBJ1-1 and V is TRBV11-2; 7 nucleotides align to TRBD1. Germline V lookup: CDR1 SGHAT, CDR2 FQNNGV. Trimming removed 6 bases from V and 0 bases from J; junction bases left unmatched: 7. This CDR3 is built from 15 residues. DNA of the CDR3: TGTGCCAGCAGGCATCCGGGACAGATGAACACTGAAGCTTTCTTT. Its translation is CASRHPGQMNTEAFF. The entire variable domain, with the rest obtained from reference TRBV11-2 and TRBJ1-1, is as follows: EAGVAQSPRYKIIEKRQSVAFWCNPISGHATLYWYQQILGQGPKLLIQFQNNGVVDDSQLPKDRFSAERLKGVDSTLKIQPAKLEDSAVYLCASRHPGQMNTEAFFGQGTRLTVV.

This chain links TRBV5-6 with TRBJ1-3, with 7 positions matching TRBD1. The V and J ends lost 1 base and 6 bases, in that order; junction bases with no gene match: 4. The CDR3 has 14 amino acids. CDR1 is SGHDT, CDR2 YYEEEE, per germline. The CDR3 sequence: CASSLRDRKNTIYF. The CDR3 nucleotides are TGTGCCAGCAGCTTGAGGGACAGAAAAAACACCATATATTTT.

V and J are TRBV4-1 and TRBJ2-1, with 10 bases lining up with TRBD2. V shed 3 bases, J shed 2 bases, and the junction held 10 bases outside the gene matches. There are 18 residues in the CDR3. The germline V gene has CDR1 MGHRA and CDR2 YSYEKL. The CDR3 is CASSQGRIAGGPYNEQFF. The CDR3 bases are TGCGCCAGCAGCCAGGGACGCATAGCGGGGGGACCCTACAATGAGCAGTTCTTC.

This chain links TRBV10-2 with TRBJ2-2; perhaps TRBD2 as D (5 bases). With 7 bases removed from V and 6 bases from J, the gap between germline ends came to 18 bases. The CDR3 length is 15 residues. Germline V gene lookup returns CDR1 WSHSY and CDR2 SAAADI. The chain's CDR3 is CASTEGTLNPGELFF. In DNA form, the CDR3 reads TGCGCCAGCACCGAGGGTACTCTAAACCCCGGGGAGCTGTTTTTT.

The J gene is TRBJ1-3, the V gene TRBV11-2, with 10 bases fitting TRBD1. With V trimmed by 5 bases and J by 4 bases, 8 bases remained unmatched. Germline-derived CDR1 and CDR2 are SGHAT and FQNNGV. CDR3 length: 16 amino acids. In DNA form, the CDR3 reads TGTGCCAGCAGCCCGCTGGACAGGGGGAGAGGAAACACCATATATTTT. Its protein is CASSPLDRGRGNTIYF.

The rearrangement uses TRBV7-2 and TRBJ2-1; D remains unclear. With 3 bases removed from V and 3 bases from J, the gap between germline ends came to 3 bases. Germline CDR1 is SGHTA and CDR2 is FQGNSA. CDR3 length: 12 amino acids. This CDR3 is CASSFSYNEQFF. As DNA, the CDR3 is TGTGCCAGCAGCTTCAGCTACAATGAGCAGTTCTTC.

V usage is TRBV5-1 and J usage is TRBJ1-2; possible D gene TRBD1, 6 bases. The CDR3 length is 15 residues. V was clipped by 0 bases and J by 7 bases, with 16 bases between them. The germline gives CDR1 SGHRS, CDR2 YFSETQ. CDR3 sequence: CASSLDGGKPSGYTF. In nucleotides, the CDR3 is TGCGCCAGCAGCTTGGATGGGGGCAAACCAAGTGGCTACACCTTC.

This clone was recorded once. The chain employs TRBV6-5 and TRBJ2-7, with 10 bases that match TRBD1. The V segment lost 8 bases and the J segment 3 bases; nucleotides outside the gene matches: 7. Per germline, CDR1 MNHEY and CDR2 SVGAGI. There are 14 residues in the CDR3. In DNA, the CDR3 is TGTGCCAGCGGAGACAGGGGGCTACACTACGAGCAGTACTTC. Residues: CASGDRGLHYEQYF.

The CDR3 region is CASSRSPSGSLTDTQYF. Here the CDR3 DNA reads TGTGCCAGTAGCAGGAGTCCTAGCGGGAGTCTCACAGATACGCAGTATTTT. The chain combines TRBV19 with TRBJ2-3, with 10 positions matching TRBD2. V lost 6 bases and J lost 2; bases outside the gene matches: 11. The germline gives CDR1 LNHDA, CDR2 SQIVND (reference sequence). This CDR3 region has 17 residues.

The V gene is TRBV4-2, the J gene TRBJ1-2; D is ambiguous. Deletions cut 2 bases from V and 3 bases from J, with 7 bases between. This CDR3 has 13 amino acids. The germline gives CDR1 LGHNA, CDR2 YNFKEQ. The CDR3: CASSQSGDYGYTF. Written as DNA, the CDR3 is TGTGCCAGCAGCCAATCCGGGGACTATGGCTACACCTTC.

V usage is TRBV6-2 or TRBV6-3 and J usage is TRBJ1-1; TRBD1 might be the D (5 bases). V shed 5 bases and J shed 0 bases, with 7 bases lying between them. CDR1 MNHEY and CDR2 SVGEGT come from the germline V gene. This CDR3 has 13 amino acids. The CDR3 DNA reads TGTGCCAGCAGTCCGACAGTGAACACTGAAGCTTTCTTT. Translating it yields CASSPTVNTEAFF.

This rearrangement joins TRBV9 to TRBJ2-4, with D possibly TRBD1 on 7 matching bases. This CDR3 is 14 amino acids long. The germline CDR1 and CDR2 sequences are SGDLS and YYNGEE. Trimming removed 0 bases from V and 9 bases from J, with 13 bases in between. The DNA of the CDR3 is TGTGCCAGCAGCGTAGTTTCAGGGGGAGGCATTCAGTACTTC. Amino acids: CASSVVSGGGIQYF.